The entry below gives a single T cell receptor (beta chain) sequence along with its context. This sample stems from a study of T cells after somatic rescue of genetic block. V shed 2 bases, J shed 1 base, and the junction held 6 bases outside the gene matches. The CDR3 extends over 16 amino acids. CDR1 and CDR2 (germline): LGHNT, FRNRAP. TCRdb keeps only in-frame clones here, not all; method: immunoSEQ multiplex PCR. The top ten hold just under 3% of the sample, which has tens of thousands of clones, about nine tenths seen once. This receptor was taken from a man aged 40-50 years. The chain recombines TRBV12-5 with TRBJ2-3; TRBD2 matches 7 bases. Sequencing was performed on peripheral blood mononuclear cells (PBMCs). DNA of the CDR3: TGTGCTAGTGGTTTGTGGCGGGGGACCCGCACAGATACGCAGTATTTT. Translating it yields CASGLWRGTRTDTQYF.